The clone carrying this T cell receptor beta chain was counted at least ten times. What it binds is not known. In TCRdb, the RT-PCR reads were re-called with MiXCR into one record per CDR3 protein. This table has 500,000 to 750,000 distinct CDR3 sequences, approximately 14% appearing once. The data stem from a study of response to subunit inactivated influenza vaccine. General study points: New T cells are recruited in small numbers by each seasonal influenza vaccination, according to the authors' suggestion.

Germline values: CDR1 MDHEN, CDR2 SYDVKM. The CDR3 spans 14 residues. Trimming took 5 bases from V and 4 from J; bases not matched to a gene: 3. Sequencing used PBMCs from blood, obtained 11 to 12 days after vaccination. This sequence was found in a man aged 45 to 65 who received an inactivated influenza vaccine. The rearrangement joins TRBV28 to TRBJ2-1; 9 bases are a match to TRBD1. CDR3 residues: CASSPQGAYNEQFF. CDR3 nucleotides: TGTGCCAGCAGTCCACAGGGGGCTTACAATGAGCAGTTCTTC.